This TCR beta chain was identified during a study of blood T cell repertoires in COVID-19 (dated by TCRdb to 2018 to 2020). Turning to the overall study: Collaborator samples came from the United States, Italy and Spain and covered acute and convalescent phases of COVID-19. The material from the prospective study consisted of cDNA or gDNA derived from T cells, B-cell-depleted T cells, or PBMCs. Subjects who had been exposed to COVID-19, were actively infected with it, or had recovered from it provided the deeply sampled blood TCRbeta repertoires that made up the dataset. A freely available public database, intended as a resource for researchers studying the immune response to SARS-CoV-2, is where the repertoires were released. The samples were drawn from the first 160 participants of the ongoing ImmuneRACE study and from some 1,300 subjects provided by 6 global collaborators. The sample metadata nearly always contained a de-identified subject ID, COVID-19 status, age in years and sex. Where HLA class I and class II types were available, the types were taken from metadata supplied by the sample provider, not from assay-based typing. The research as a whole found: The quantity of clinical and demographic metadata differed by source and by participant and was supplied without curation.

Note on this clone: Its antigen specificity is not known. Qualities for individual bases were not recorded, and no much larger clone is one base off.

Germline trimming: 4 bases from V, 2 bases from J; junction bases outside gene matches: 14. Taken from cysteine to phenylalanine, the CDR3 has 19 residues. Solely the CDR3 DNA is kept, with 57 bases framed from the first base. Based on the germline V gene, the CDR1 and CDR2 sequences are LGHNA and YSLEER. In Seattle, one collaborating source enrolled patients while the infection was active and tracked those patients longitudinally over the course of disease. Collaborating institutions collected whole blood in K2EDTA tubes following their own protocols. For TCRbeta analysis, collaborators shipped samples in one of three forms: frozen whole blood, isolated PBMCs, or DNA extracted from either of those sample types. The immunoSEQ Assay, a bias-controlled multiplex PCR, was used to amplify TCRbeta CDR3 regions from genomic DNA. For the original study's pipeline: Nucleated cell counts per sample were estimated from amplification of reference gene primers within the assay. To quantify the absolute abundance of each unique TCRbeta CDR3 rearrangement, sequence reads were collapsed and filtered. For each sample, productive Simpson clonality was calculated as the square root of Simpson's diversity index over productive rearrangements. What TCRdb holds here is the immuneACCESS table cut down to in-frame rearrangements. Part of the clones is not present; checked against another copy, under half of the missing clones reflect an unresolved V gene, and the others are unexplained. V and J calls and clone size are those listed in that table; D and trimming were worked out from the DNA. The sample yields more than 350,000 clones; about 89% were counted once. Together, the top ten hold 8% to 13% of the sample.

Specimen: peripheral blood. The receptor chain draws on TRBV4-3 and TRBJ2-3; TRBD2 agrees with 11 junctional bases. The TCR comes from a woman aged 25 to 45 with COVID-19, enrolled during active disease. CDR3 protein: CASSRVLTGTSGATDTQYF. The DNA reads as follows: TGCGCCAGCAGCCGAGTCTTAACCGGGACTAGCGGTGCCACAGATACGCAGTATTTT.